This T cell receptor (beta chain) was sequenced for a study of T cell changes during pregnancy in multiple sclerosis. The germline V gene encodes CDR1 MRHNA and CDR2 SNTAGT. With V trimmed by 2 bases and J by 4 bases, 5 bases remained unmatched. The length of the CDR3 is 15 residues. Method: immunoSEQ multiplex PCR; TCRdb's copy keeps in-frame clones and lacks some. The top ten hold 7% of the sample, which has 15,000 to 25,000 clones, about 88% seen once. This clone has just a few counts. Source: CD8+ T cells from peripheral blood mononuclear cells, taken in the third trimester of pregnancy. This TCR was recovered from a female donor in good health, enrolled as a control in a pregnancy study. The V call is TRBV6-4, the J call TRBJ2-3; 8 nucleotides align to TRBD2. CDR3 nucleotide sequence: TGTGCCAGCAGTGACGGGACTAGTGAGGCAGATACGCAGTATTTT. Translating gives CASSDGTSEADTQYF.